This is a list of T cell receptor beta chains from one sample in a study of graft-versus-host responses after intestinal transplantation. Assay: immunoSEQ multiplex PCR; the TCRdb copy retains only in-frame clones and omits some. The data contain tens of thousands of clones, approximately 90% of them singletons. No antigens are known for them. Source: unstimulated CD4+ T cells sorted from spleen or lymph node cells, taken before transplant. These receptors all come from a human donor who was the organ donor for an intestinal transplant. CDR3s include the opening cysteine and the closing phenylalanine or tryptophan. The D gene is left open where the match is weak. Clone size is shown for a subset of rows, as once, few, many or a class of expanded clone.

d_call	v_call	j_call	clone_size	cdr3_nt	cdr3_aa
-	TRBV6-5	TRBJ1-4	once	TGTGCCAGCACTCCCGACAGTTTAGGGGAAAAACTGTTTTTT	CASTPDSLGEKLFF
-	TRBV20-1	TRBJ2-1	-	TGCAGTGCTAGTGCGGGTGAGCAGTTCTTC	CSASAGEQFF
TRBD2	TRBV9	TRBJ2-1	once	TGTGCCAGCAGCGTAGGCACTAGCGGGAGTGCCTCCTACAATGAGCAGTTCTTC	CASSVGTSGSASYNEQFF
-	TRBV30	TRBJ1-1	-	TGTGCCTGGGCGGGGTTACCCACTGAAGCTTTCTTT	CAWAGLPTEAFF
TRBD2	TRBV5-6	TRBJ2-5	-	TGTGCCAGCAGCTTTGCGCCAACGGCGGGGGGGTGGGAGACCCAGTACTTC	CASSFAPTAGGWETQYF
-	TRBV1	TRBJ2-7	-	TGCACCAGCAGCCCCCAACCCACCGTCAATAGCGGGAGGCTTTCCTACGAGCAGTACTTC	CTSSPQPTVNSGRLSYEQYF
TRBD2	TRBV30	TRBJ2-1	once	TGTGCCTGGAGAGGGAGGGGAGACAATGAGCAGTTCTTC	CAWRGRGDNEQFF
TRBD1	TRBV6-5	TRBJ2-5	-	TGTGCCAGCAGTTACAGGGGGCAACAAGAGACCCAGTACTTC	CASSYRGQQETQYF
-	TRBV6-6	TRBJ1-4	-	TGTGCCAGCAGTAGTGGACACCAAAATGAAAAACTGTTTTTT	CASSSGHQNEKLFF
-	TRBV6-1	TRBJ1-5	-	TGTGCCAGCTCCAGAGAAGGGGCGAATCAGCCCCAGCATTTT	CASSREGANQPQHF
-	TRBV27	TRBJ2-3	-	TGTGCCAGCAGGCAGGGAAAGAGCACAGATACGCAGTATTTT	CASRQGKSTDTQYF
-	TRBV30	TRBJ2-7	-	TGTGCCTGGAGAAAGAAACTTACCTACGAGCAGTACTTC	CAWRKKLTYEQYF
-	TRBV18	TRBJ2-7	-	TGTGCCAGCTCACTAGCGAAATCCTACGAGCAGTACTTC	CASSLAKSYEQYF
-	TRBV25-1	TRBJ2-2	-	TGTGCCAGCAGTGGCCTGGGGAGTAGTTACGTCGGGGAGCTGTTTTTT	CASSGLGSSYVGELFF
-	TRBV20-1	TRBJ1-2	-	TGCAGTGCTAGATCAGGGGATGGCTACACCTTC	CSARSGDGYTF
TRBD2	TRBV28	TRBJ2-3	-	TGTGCCAGCAGTTTACCCATAGGGGCGGGGGGATTACTCACAGATACGCAGTATTTT	CASSLPIGAGGLLTDTQYF